The rows below give T cell receptor beta chains drawn from one sample of a study of spatial heterogeneity in lung cancer. MiXCR was run by TCRdb on the 5' RACE reads, yielding one entry per CDR3 protein. Among approximately 92,000 distinct CDR3 sequences listed, about an eighth were seen once. This specimen consisted of PBMCs, obtained at surgery. The receptors derive from a male donor with early-stage non-small cell lung cancer. The CDR3 runs from the conserved cysteine through the conserved F or W. The D gene is left open where the match is weak. The listing skips clone size in some rows; elsewhere it reads once, few, many or a size class.

-	few	TRBV12-3/TRBV12-4	TRBJ1-2	TGTGCCAGCAGCCGCTCTCTTTATGGCTACACCTTC	CASSRSLYGYTF
-	many	TRBV5-1	TRBJ1-2	TGCGCCAGCAGCCACGGAACTAACTATGGCTACACCTTC	CASSHGTNYGYTF
-	few	TRBV4-3	TRBJ2-2	TGCGCCAGCAGCCAAGAGACAGGTCGCAACACCGGGGAGCTGTTTTTT	CASSQETGRNTGELFF
TRBD2	many	TRBV7-2	TRBJ2-3	TGTGCCAGCAGCCCGCGGACTAGCGGGAGAACAGATACGCAGTATTTT	CASSPRTSGRTDTQYF
-	many	TRBV9	TRBJ1-4	TGTGCCAGCAGCGTAGGTGCGCGAACCGAATCTTTCAATGAAAAACTGTTTTTT	CASSVGARTESFNEKLFF
-	-	TRBV5-1	TRBJ2-3	TGCACCAGCAGCTTAACAGATACGCAGTATTTT	CTSSLTDTQYF
-	-	TRBV5-1	TRBJ2-2	TGCGCCAGCAGCTGGGTAGCGGAGACCGGGGAGCTGTTTTTT	CASSWVAETGELFF
TRBD1	few	TRBV5-1	TRBJ2-2	TGCGCCAGCAGCCCCGGGACAGCTAATCCCGGGGAGCTGTTTTTT	CASSPGTANPGELFF
TRBD1	few	TRBV15	TRBJ1-1	TGTGCCACCAGCAGGACAGGGGAAGCTTTCTTT	CATSRTGEAFF
-	-	TRBV7-2	TRBJ1-5	TGTGCCAGCAGCTTCCCGGGTAGGGGGAATCAGCCCCAGCATTTT	CASSFPGRGNQPQHF
-	few	TRBV10-3	TRBJ2-7	TGTGCCATCAGACCCGTTGGGTACGAGCAGTACTTC	CAIRPVGYEQYF
-	few	TRBV29-1	TRBJ1-3	TGCAGCGTTGGGACAGCCGCTGGAAACACCATATATTTT	CSVGTAAGNTIYF
-	-	TRBV5-4	TRBJ2-5	TGTGCCAGCAGCCTGGCAGGAAACTACCAAGAGACCCAGTACTTC	CASSLAGNYQETQYF
-	-	TRBV3-1	TRBJ1-6	TGTGCCAGCAGCCAGAGGAATTCACCCCTCCACTTT	CASSQRNSPLHF
TRBD2	few	TRBV4-3	TRBJ2-1	TGCGCCAGCAGCCAGGGGACTAGACTAGCCTACAATGAGCAGTTCTTC	CASSQGTRLAYNEQFF
-	-	TRBV12-3/TRBV12-4	TRBJ2-1	TGTGCCAGCAGTCCAATTACCTACAATGAGCAGTCCTTC	CASSPITYNEQSF
TRBD1	-	TRBV19	TRBJ2-7	TGTGCCAGTAGTATAGGACAGGGGGACGAGCAGTACTTC	CASSIGQGDEQYF
-	-	TRBV5-4	TRBJ2-3	TGTGCCAGCAGAAGACTTTCCGTCACAGATACGCAGTATTTT	CASRRLSVTDTQYF
-	many	TRBV28	TRBJ2-3	TGTGCCACCTCCCGAGCAGATACGCAGTATTTT	CATSRADTQYF
-	few	TRBV29-1	TRBJ2-2	TGCAGCGTAATCCCCACCACGCAGCCTACCGGGGAGCTGTTTTTT	CSVIPTTQPTGELFF
TRBD2	few	TRBV7-2	TRBJ2-1	TGTGCCAGCAGCTTAGTACCTAGCGGGGGCCGGTCGGATGAGCAGTTCTTC	CASSLVPSGGRSDEQFF
-	many	TRBV12-3/TRBV12-4	TRBJ2-7	TGTGCCAGCAGTGTCGGGGTGGCTCGGGAGCAGTACTTC	CASSVGVAREQYF
-	-	TRBV5-1	TRBJ1-1	TGCGCCAGCAGCTTGGCCGGGCTGAGCGACACTGAAGCTTTCTTT	CASSLAGLSDTEAFF
-	few	TRBV28	TRBJ2-3	TGTGCCAGTCCACTTAAGAGGTCCCACACAGATACGCAGTATTTT	CASPLKRSHTDTQYF
TRBD2	few	TRBV11-2	TRBJ2-3	TGTGCCAGCTGCCGGGGGGGGACTAGCACAGATACGCAGTATTTT	CASCRGGTSTDTQYF
-	-	TRBV6-2/TRBV6-3	TRBJ2-7	TGTGCCAGCAGTTACCTGGACAACTCCTACGAGCAGTACTTC	CASSYLDNSYEQYF
TRBD2	few	TRBV4-3	TRBJ2-7	TGCGCCAGCAGCCAAGATCGTGGGGGGGGCTCCTACGAGCAGTACTTC	CASSQDRGGGSYEQYF
TRBD2	-	TRBV6-5	TRBJ2-5	TGTGCCAGCAGTTACGGGGCGGTAGCGGGGCAAGAGACCCAGTACTTC	CASSYGAVAGQETQYF
-	few	TRBV7-2	TRBJ2-5	TGTGCCAGCAGCCTCGGCGCGGGATCATATGAGACCCAGTACTTC	CASSLGAGSYETQYF
TRBD1	many	TRBV27	TRBJ2-1	TGTGCCAGCAGTCCTCTGGACAGGAGCTCCTACAATGAGCAGTTCTTC	CASSPLDRSSYNEQFF
-	-	TRBV21-1	TRBJ1-5	TGTGCCCCCCAGGGGGAAGAGCCCCAGCATTTT	CAPQGEEPQHF
TRBD1	few	TRBV23-1	TRBJ2-7	TGCGCCAGCAGTCAAAGGGACAGGGGTTGTGAGCAGTACTTC	CASSQRDRGCEQYF
TRBD1	many	TRBV12-3/TRBV12-4	TRBJ2-7	TGTGCCAGCAGCCCCGGGACAGGGGCCTACGAGCAGTACTTC	CASSPGTGAYEQYF
-	many	TRBV5-5	TRBJ1-1	TGTGCCAGCAGCTTCCAGGGGACCGCTAACACTGAAGCTTTCTTT	CASSFQGTANTEAFF
-	many	TRBV10-3	TRBJ1-3	TGTGCCATCAGTGAGGTACAGATCTCTGGAAACACCATATATTTT	CAISEVQISGNTIYF
-	-	TRBV6-2/TRBV6-3	TRBJ2-2	TGTGCCAGCAGTTACAGGGGCCAAAGGACCGGGGAGCTGTTTTTT	CASSYRGQRTGELFF
TRBD1	few	TRBV2	TRBJ1-2	TGTGCCAGCAGCGCCCGACAGGGGGTAGATGGCTACACCTTC	CASSARQGVDGYTF
TRBD1	-	TRBV12-3/TRBV12-4	TRBJ1-2	TGTGCCAGCAGTTGGACAGGGGGGGACTATGGCTACACCTTC	CASSWTGGDYGYTF
-	few	TRBV4-3	TRBJ1-3	TGCGCCAGCAGCCAAGAATATTGGAACACCATATATTTT	CASSQEYWNTIYF
-	few	TRBV5-4	TRBJ2-7	TGTGCCAGCAGCTCCGGGACCCGGGGACCCTACGAGCAGTACTTC	CASSSGTRGPYEQYF
-	many	TRBV5-1	TRBJ2-3	TGCGCCAGCAGCTTGGCCACAGATACGCAGTATTTT	CASSLATDTQYF
TRBD2	-	TRBV20-1	TRBJ2-5	TGCAGTGCTGGAGGGACTAGCCCAAGGGGGGGTCAAGAGACCCAGTACTTC	CSAGGTSPRGGQETQYF
-	few	TRBV6-2/TRBV6-3	TRBJ2-3	TGTGCCAGCAGTAAGGGAAGGGGCGGCACAGATACGCAGTATTTT	CASSKGRGGTDTQYF
TRBD1	-	TRBV5-1	TRBJ2-7	TGCGCCAGCAGCCTGACGACAGGGTCCTACGAGCAGTACTTC	CASSLTTGSYEQYF